This is a list of T cell receptor beta chains from one sample in a study of identical twins. TCRdb reprocessed the 5' RACE reads with MiXCR, giving one entry per CDR3 protein. Here the sample spans more than 400,000 distinct CDR3 sequences, 13% to 15% being singletons. The same data also went into a second study, on yellow fever vaccine responses in identical twins.

Sequenced material: CD4+ T cells sorted from blood. The receptor set was obtained from a woman under 30 in good health. Both conserved end residues are part of each CDR3. The D gene is left open where the match is weak. Not all rows give a size; the values are once, few, many and, for expanded clones, a class.

>TRBJ1-6|.|TRBV10-2|few
TGCGCCAGCAGTGGGGAAAGCACCTTACTTTCACCCCTCCACTTT
CASSGESTLLSPLHF
>TRBJ2-2|TRBD1|TRBV20-1|.
TGCAGTGCTAGAGACACGACAGGGAAGGCCGGGGAGCTGTTTTTT
CSARDTTGKAGELFF
>TRBJ1-6|.|TRBV7-9|few
TGTGCCAGCAGCCAAAGCCTGGGGCCTAATTCACCCCTCCACTTT
CASSQSLGPNSPLHF
>TRBJ2-1|.|TRBV3-1|.
TGTGCCAGCAGCCTTTACGGCCTCAATGAGCAGTTCTTC
CASSLYGLNEQFF
>TRBJ2-5|TRBD1|TRBV10-3|.
TGTGCCATCAGTATACAGGGGCCAGAGACCCAGTACTTC
CAISIQGPETQYF
>TRBJ2-1|.|TRBV29-1|many
TGCAGCGTTGAGGTCGGGTACAATGAGCAGTTCTTC
CSVEVGYNEQFF
>TRBJ2-7|.|TRBV4-2|.
TGTGCCAGCGGGGTTACCCCCTTAACGGGCGAGCAGTACTTC
CASGVTPLTGEQYF
>TRBJ2-5|.|TRBV3-1|many
TGCGCCAGCAGCCAGGGGAGAGCAGAGACCCAGTACTTC
CASSQGRAETQYF
>TRBJ2-2|.|TRBV20-1|few
TGCAGTGCTAGAGATCCCGGACAAGTCACCGGGGAGCTGTTTTTT
CSARDPGQVTGELFF
>TRBJ2-7|.|TRBV14|few
TGTGCCAGCAGCCAAGATTCGTTCGTGGTGCACTTC
CASSQDSFVVHF
>TRBJ2-3|TRBD2|TRBV20-1|few
TGCAGCCCGATAGCGGGGAGCACAGATACGCAGTATTTT
CSPIAGSTDTQYF
>TRBJ2-4|TRBD2|TRBV20-1|.
TGCAGTGCTAGAGAAGCGGGAGGTTACATTCAGTACTTC
CSAREAGGYIQYF
>TRBJ2-2|TRBD1|TRBV14|.
TGTGCCAGCAGCCCCCTCCGCGGACAGGGATCAGAGAGCACCGGGGAGCTGTTTTTT
CASSPLRGQGSESTGELFF
>TRBJ2-7|TRBD2|TRBV9|.
TGTGCCAGCAGCGCCGGACTAGCGGGAGCTAGCTCCTACGAGCAGTACTTC
CASSAGLAGASSYEQYF
>TRBJ2-7|.|TRBV4-1|few
TGCGCCAGCAGCCAAGATTGGTGGGACTCCTCCTCCTACGAGCAGTACTTC
CASSQDWWDSSSYEQYF
>TRBJ1-6|.|TRBV12-3/TRBV12-4|.
TGTGCCAGCAGTTTAGAGGGTTATTCACCCCTCCACTTT
CASSLEGYSPLHF
>TRBJ2-5|.|TRBV5-1|few
TGCGCCAGCAGCTTATTCGGTTGGAGCCAAGAGACCCAGTACTTC
CASSLFGWSQETQYF
>TRBJ2-1|TRBD1|TRBV29-1|many
TGCAGCGTTGCCGGGACAGGGGGGTCCTACAATGAGCAGTTCTTC
CSVAGTGGSYNEQFF
>TRBJ2-4|.|TRBV5-6|.
TGTGCCAGCAGCTTGGGCGGGACAAAAGCCAAAAACATTCAGTACTTC
CASSLGGTKAKNIQYF
>TRBJ2-4|.|TRBV20-1|.
TGCAGTGCTAGTCAACCCGGCGAAAACATTCAGTACTTC
CSASQPGENIQYF
>TRBJ2-1|.|TRBV5-1|.
TGCGCCAGCAACCGGGACTCTCCTTCCTTCGATGAGCAGTTCTTC
CASNRDSPSFDEQFF
>TRBJ2-1|TRBD2|TRBV6-2/TRBV6-3|many
TGTGCCAGCTCTTTATCCCCTTTAGCGGGGGGTTACAATGAGCAGTTCTTC
CASSLSPLAGGYNEQFF
>TRBJ2-3|.|TRBV5-1|.
TGCGCCAGCGCGGGGGGGAACAGGGGGCGAACAGATACGCAGTATTTT
CASAGGNRGRTDTQYF
>TRBJ2-1|.|TRBV4-1|.
TGCGCCAGCAGCCAAGTACGACCGACACATGAGCAGTTCTTC
CASSQVRPTHEQFF
>TRBJ1-1|.|TRBV4-2|few
TGTGCCAGCAGCCAAGATTGGGGGCTGAACACTGAAGCTTTCTTT
CASSQDWGLNTEAFF
>TRBJ1-1|.|TRBV29-1|.
TGCAGCGTTGAAAAGATGAACACTGAAGCTTTCTTT
CSVEKMNTEAFF
>TRBJ2-6|.|TRBV6-5|few
TGTGCCAGCAGTTACTCCTCCAGGGAACTCCTCTCTGGGGCCAACGTCCTGACTTTC
CASSYSSRELLSGANVLTF
>TRBJ1-1|.|TRBV12-3/TRBV12-4|few
TGTGCCAGCAGTTTACGGGGAATGGGCACTGAAGCTTTCTTT
CASSLRGMGTEAFF
>TRBJ2-5|.|TRBV20-1|.
TGCAGTGCAAGCGGTTCGGAGACCCAGTACTTC
CSASGSETQYF
>TRBJ2-3|.|TRBV18|few
TGTGCCAGCTCTCGACAGGAAGGGGATACGCAGTATTTT
CASSRQEGDTQYF
>TRBJ1-6|TRBD1|TRBV7-2|.
TGTGCCAGCAGCTTAACAATGACAGGGGTGAATTCACCCCTCCACTTT
CASSLTMTGVNSPLHF
>TRBJ2-2|.|TRBV10-3|many
TGTGCCATCAGTGAGTCAAGAGCCGGGGAGCTGTTTTTT
CAISESRAGELFF
>TRBJ2-1|TRBD1|TRBV12-3/TRBV12-4|.
TGTGCCAGCAGTGCGACCGGGACAGGGGCAAATGAGCAGTTCTTC
CASSATGTGANEQFF
>TRBJ2-1|TRBD2|TRBV10-3|few
TGTGCCATCGGTCGCGCAACGACTAGCGTAAAAGACAATGAGCAGTTCTTC
CAIGRATTSVKDNEQFF
>TRBJ1-6|.|TRBV5-1|few
TGCGCCAGCAGCTTGGGCAGCGGGCAGTCACCCCTCCACTTT
CASSLGSGQSPLHF
>TRBJ2-3|.|TRBV3-1|.
TGTGCCAGCAGCCCAGGACCTGATAGCACAGATACGCAGTATTTT
CASSPGPDSTDTQYF
>TRBJ1-3|.|TRBV20-1|few
TGCAGTGCTAGAGATAGTGTGGGAGGGCACGGAAACACCATATATTTT
CSARDSVGGHGNTIYF
>TRBJ1-4|.|TRBV28|few
TGTGCCAGCAAGGGAACTAATGAAAAACTGTTTTTT
CASKGTNEKLFF
>TRBJ2-5|.|TRBV18|.
TGTGCCAGCTCACCACTCGGTCCAGGGGCGGAAGAGACCCAGTACTTC
CASSPLGPGAEETQYF
>TRBJ1-4|.|TRBV7-9|.
TGTGCCAGCAGCTTATCGACCACGGGGACAACTAATGAAAAACTGTTTTTT
CASSLSTTGTTNEKLFF
>TRBJ2-5|.|TRBV20-1|.
TGCAGTGCTGCCCGCCCAGGAGAGACCCAAGAGACCCAGTACTTC
CSAARPGETQETQYF
>TRBJ1-1|.|TRBV5-1|many
TGCGCCAGCAGCTTGGGCAGGGGTGGGACTGAAGCTTTCTTT
CASSLGRGGTEAFF
>TRBJ2-1|.|TRBV12-3/TRBV12-4|many
TGTGCCAGCAGTTTCGGGGAGCGGCAGTTCTTC
CASSFGERQFF
>TRBJ1-4|TRBD1|TRBV7-3|.
TGTGCCAGCAGCCCAAGGGACAGGGGGCTCTCTAATGAAAAACTGTTTTTT
CASSPRDRGLSNEKLFF
>TRBJ2-3|.|TRBV5-1|.
TGCGCCAGCAGCTTGGCCAATCGGCCTAGCACAGATACGCAGTATTTT
CASSLANRPSTDTQYF
>TRBJ2-1|TRBD1|TRBV20-1|many
TGCAGTGCTAGAGAGCTCAGGGGGCGATACAATGAGCAGTTCTTC
CSARELRGRYNEQFF
>TRBJ2-5|.|TRBV29-1|few
TGCAGCGTTGCGGGGGACTTCCAAGAGACCCAGTACTTC
CSVAGDFQETQYF
>TRBJ2-7|.|TRBV14|.
TGTGCCAGCAGCCAAGAAATACTTATCCAGCAGTACTTC
CASSQEILIQQYF
>TRBJ2-7|TRBD1|TRBV9|few
TGTGCCAGCAGCGGATCGGGACAGCGAAGCATGCCCTACGAGCAGTACTTC
CASSGSGQRSMPYEQYF
>TRBJ2-7|TRBD1|TRBV6-1|few
TGTGCCAGCAGGGCACAGGACAGGGCAAGTGGCGAGCAGTACTTC
CASRAQDRASGEQYF
>TRBJ2-1|.|TRBV2|.
TGTGCCAGCAGTGAAGAGCGGTCTGAGCAGTTCTTC
CASSEERSEQFF
>TRBJ1-1|TRBD1|TRBV3-1|few
TGTGCCAGCAGCCAGGTGGGACAGATTAACACTGAAGCTTTCTTT
CASSQVGQINTEAFF
>TRBJ2-1|.|TRBV24-1|.
TGTGCCACCAGTGATTTGCAGAGGGAGCAGTTCTTC
CATSDLQREQFF
>TRBJ2-7|TRBD2|TRBV7-6|few
TGTGCCAGCAGCGCCCGTCCGGGGGGGTCCTACGAGCAGTACTTC
CASSARPGGSYEQYF
>TRBJ2-1|.|TRBV2|many
TGTGCCAGCGAGGGAGCTGGCGGGCGCTACAATGAGCAGTTCTTC
CASEGAGGRYNEQFF
>TRBJ2-4|TRBD1|TRBV29-1|few
TGCAGCGTTGAAAACAGGGGGACCCTTCTAGCCAAAAACATTCAGTACTTC
CSVENRGTLLAKNIQYF
>TRBJ2-5|TRBD2|TRBV20-1|few
TGCAGTGCTAGGCGACTAGCGGGGGGGAAGGAGACCCAGTACTTC
CSARRLAGGKETQYF
>TRBJ2-2|TRBD1|TRBV29-1|.
TGCGTAGGAGGGGGACAGGGTCCCACCGGGGAGCTGTTTTTT
CVGGGQGPTGELFF
>TRBJ2-7|TRBD2|TRBV5-1|.
TGCGCCAGCGCCTCTGCGGGAGCTCTCGAGCAGTACTTC
CASASAGALEQYF